The T cell receptor beta chain under discussion was sequenced for a study of blood T cell repertoires in COVID-19 (dated by TCRdb to the early 2020s). About the study as a whole: The collaborator samples originated in the United States, Italy and Spain and spanned the acute and convalescent phases of COVID-19. Deeply sampled blood TCRbeta repertoires from subjects exposed to, actively infected with, or recovered from COVID-19 were included in the dataset. Where available, HLA class I and class II types were obtained from metadata supplied by the sample provider rather than from assay-based typing. The sample metadata nearly always contained a de-identified subject ID, COVID-19 status, age in years and sex. The repertoires were made available in a free public database intended to serve as a resource for research on the immune response to SARS-CoV-2. Samples were obtained from the ongoing ImmuneRACE study (first 160 participants) and from over 1,000 subjects provided by 6 global collaborators. The material from the prospective study consisted of cDNA or gDNA derived from T cells, B-cell-depleted T cells, or PBMCs. General study outcomes and caveats: How much clinical and demographic metadata was included differed by source and by participant, and the metadata was provided uncurated.

Participants in the prospective study were aged about 18 to 95 years, lived in about two dozen United States geographic areas, and enrolled through a virtual design. To assign participants to cohorts, the prospective study relied on clinical history that participants themselves reported in a screening survey and a study questionnaire. Recovered participants in ImmuneRACE Cohort 3 were defined by two consecutive negative NP/OP PCR tests, clearance by a healthcare professional, or resolution of symptoms. In the prospective study, whole blood, serum and a nasopharyngeal or oropharyngeal swab were collected from each participant by mobile phlebotomists. Additional blood draws and questionnaires over an approximately two-month period could optionally be provided by prospective study participants. Before DNA extraction, prospective study blood samples were shipped either frozen or at room temperature.

As for this clone: It has no known antigen specificity. Base qualities are missing; no much larger clone stands one base away.

The immunoSEQ Assay, a bias-controlled multiplex PCR, was used to amplify TCRbeta CDR3 regions from genomic DNA. The paper's data handling went like this. Within the assay, amplification of reference gene primers was used to estimate how many nucleated cells each sample contained. To quantify the absolute abundance of each unique TCRbeta CDR3 rearrangement, sequence reads were collapsed and filtered. For each sample, productive Simpson clonality was calculated as the square root of Simpson's diversity index over productive rearrangements. TCRdb mirrors the immuneACCESS table, restricted to in-frame sequences. Some clones are absent from its copies; in checked studies, under half trace to an unresolved V gene, and the reason for the others is unknown. V, J and clone size derive from that table, while D and trimming were established from the DNA sequence. The sample profile shows roughly 500,000 clones; around nine tenths of them were found once. The ten largest account for approximately 1.8% of the sample.

Spanning cysteine to phenylalanine, the CDR3 consists of 14 amino acids. Just CDR3 DNA is preserved here, 42 bases in frame from base 1. CDR1 MNHGY and CDR2 SAAAGT were looked up in the germline V gene. V loses 9 bases at its end and J loses 6 bases; junction bases beyond the gene matches: 12. This TCR came from a woman between 40 and 55 years old who had recovered from COVID-19. The sequenced sample consisted of PBMCs or T cells enriched from blood (not recorded which). This sequence uses TRBV6-8 and TRBJ2-7, with 9 bases in between that match TRBD2. The CDR3 region reads CARILAGNIGEQYF. The DNA sequence is as follows: TGTGCCAGGATTCTAGCGGGAAATATCGGCGAGCAGTACTTC.